This entry lists 17 T cell receptor beta chains sequenced from one sample in a study of CD8 T cells in Susac syndrome. A quantity of about 0.45 to 1 ug RNA underwent reverse transcription using random hexamers. TCRdb called the immunoSEQ multiplex PCR reads again in MiXCR, with one record for every CDR3 protein. The sample lists 250,000 to 350,000 distinct CDR3 sequences; about 92% were seen once. Sequenced input: CD4+ T cells from PBMCs. The receptor set was obtained from a human donor with multiple sclerosis.

This chain joins TRBV5-1 and TRBJ1-2; 9 positions agree with TRBD1. CDR3 length: 14 amino acids. Trimming cost V 3 bases and J 2 bases; bases outside gene matches: 2. Per germline, CDR1 SGHRS and CDR2 YFSETQ. The CDR3 coding sequence is TGCGCCAGCAGCTGGGGGACAGGGAACTATGGCTACACCTTC. It encodes CASSWGTGNYGYTF.

J is TRBJ2-5 and V is TRBV11-2, with a possible D match to TRBD1 (6 bases). V dropped 1 base and J dropped 2 bases, with 11 bases sitting between them. Germline V gene sequence: CDR1 SGHAT, CDR2 FQNNGV. The CDR3 length is 15 residues. The CDR3 region is CASSLGGQTQETQYF. CDR3 DNA: TGTGCCAGCAGCTTAGGCGGACAGACACAAGAGACCCAGTACTTC.

DNA for the CDR3: TGTGCCAGCAGCCAATTTCTATTGGAATACAATGAGCAGTTCTTC. Translation: CASSQFLLEYNEQFF. This sequence joins TRBV14 and TRBJ2-1, with D unresolved. V lost 2 bases and J lost 4, with 12 bases in between. Germline V gene lookup returns CDR1 SGHDN and CDR2 FVKESK. The CDR3 loop spans 15 amino acids.

The J gene is TRBJ2-3, the V gene TRBV19; D not certain. The V gene lost 5 bases and the J gene lost 0 bases, with 9 bases spanning the gap. CDR1 LNHDA and CDR2 SQIVND come from the germline V gene (reference sequence). CDR3 size: 14 residues. The CDR3: CASSPQWSTDTQYF. DNA for the CDR3: TGTGCCAGTAGTCCGCAGTGGAGCACAGATACGCAGTATTTT.

A few counts support this clonotype. The rearrangement uses TRBV29-1 and TRBJ1-1, with D tentatively TRBD1 (6 bases). Trimming took off 8 bases at V and 0 bases at J, with 19 bases between the two ends. The germline CDR1 and CDR2 sequences are SQVTM and ANQGSEA. This CDR3 comprises 15 residues. CDR3 sequence: CSTRRGALMNTEAFF. In DNA form, the CDR3 reads TGCAGCACCCGGCGGGGGGCCCTTATGAACACTGAAGCTTTCTTT.

The chain recombines TRBV29-1 with TRBJ2-5; 8 bases map to TRBD2. CDR1 SQVTM and CDR2 ANQGSEA come from the germline V gene. The CDR3 spans 15 residues. V shed 4 bases and J 4 bases; nucleotides not matched to a gene: 11. CDR3 DNA sequence: TGCAGCGTTGGGAAAGCGGGAGCCATCAGAGAGACCCAGTACTTC. Translating gives CSVGKAGAIRETQYF.

The genes are TRBV7-3 and TRBJ2-6, with 7 bases aligning to TRBD1. Trimming cost V 5 bases and J 0 bases; bases outside gene matches: 7. This CDR3 has 17 amino acids. Germline V gene sequence: CDR1 SGHTA, CDR2 FQGTGA. In nucleotides, the CDR3 is TGTGCCAGCAGCGAGGGGGCGGCCACCTCTGGGGCCAACGTCCTGACTTTC. Its protein product is CASSEGAATSGANVLTF.

J is TRBJ1-2 and V is TRBV10-3; unclear D gene. The CDR3 has 13 amino acids. Germline CDR1 is ENHRY and CDR2 is SYGVKD. Trimming took 4 bases from V and 5 from J, leaving 11 bases between them. DNA for the CDR3: TGTGCCATCAGTGTTGTACAGTCGTATGGCTACACCTTC. It codes for CAISVVQSYGYTF.

Concerning this clonotype: A junction boundary mismatches the germline segment, possibly from a read error. The rearrangement links TRBV30 to TRBJ1-4; D call uncertain. The CDR3 sequence is 13 residues long. Germline CDR1 reads GTSNPN; CDR2 reads SVGIG (reference sequence). This CDR3 reads CAWMARSNEKLVF. The CDR3 region has the DNA TGTGCCTGGATGGCCAGATCTAATGAAAAACTGGTTTTT.

The V gene is TRBV6-6, the J gene TRBJ2-5; perhaps D is TRBD1 or TRBD2 (5 bases each). Between the trimmed V and J ends, which lost 6 bases and 2 bases, there was a span of 13 bases. Germline V gene sequence: CDR1 MNHNY, CDR2 SVGAGI (reference sequence). The CDR3 runs to 14 residues. This chain's CDR3 is CASRRAREQETQYF. The CDR3, as DNA: TGTGCCAGCAGAAGGGCCAGGGAGCAAGAGACCCAGTACTTC.

This clonotype was picked up one time. V gene TRBV4-2 combines with J gene TRBJ2-2; 14 positions agree with TRBD2. The CDR3 is 18 amino acids. V shed 4 bases and J 4 bases; nucleotides not matched to a gene: 8. The V gene's germline CDR1 is LGHNA and CDR2 YNFKEQ. As DNA, the CDR3 is TGTGCCAGCAGCCGCCCGGGACTAGCGGGAGCGGGCACCGGGGAGCTGTTTTTT. Amino acid sequence: CASSRPGLAGAGTGELFF.

This chain joins TRBV18 and TRBJ2-7, with a tentative D call TRBD2 (6 bases). CDR1 KGHSH and CDR2 LQKENI come from the germline V gene. CDR3 length equals 12 residues. Trimming shortened V by 4 bases and J by 5 bases, and 9 bases separated the two germline ends. CDR3 bases: TGTGCCAGCTCACTACGGGAGAACGAGCAGTACTTC. It specifies CASSLRENEQYF.

The rearrangement uses TRBV3-1 and TRBJ1-6; D is undetermined. The length of the CDR3 is 15 residues. Germline CDR1 is LGHDT and CDR2 is YNNKEL (reference sequence). V was shortened by 2 bases and J by 7 bases, with 12 bases between the two germline ends. The CDR3 is CASSQSRAANSPLHF. CDR3 nucleotide sequence: TGTGCCAGCAGCCAAAGTAGGGCAGCAAATTCACCCCTCCACTTT.

The gene calls are TRBV20-1 and TRBJ2-7; D is possibly TRBD2 (5 bases). CDR3 length: 14 residues. The V gene's germline CDR1 is DFQATT and CDR2 SNEGSKA (reference sequence). V dropped 5 bases and J dropped 5 bases, with 19 bases sitting between them. In DNA, the CDR3 is TGCAGTGCTTCGCCCGGAGGTCAGGCCCACGAGCAGTACTTC. This sequence encodes CSASPGGQAHEQYF.

This chain uses TRBV20-1 with TRBJ2-5; D is unresolved. CDR1 is DFQATT, CDR2 SNEGSKA, per germline (reference sequence). Trimming took 0 bases from V and 5 from J, leaving 13 bases between them. This CDR3 contains 14 residues. The CDR3 protein is CSARDLRWRETQYF. The CDR3 nucleotides read TGCAGTGCTAGAGATCTGCGGTGGCGGGAGACCCAGTACTTC.

The rearrangement joins TRBV11-1 to TRBJ2-4, with D possibly matching TRBD1 (6 bases). V lost 2 bases to trimming and J lost 12 bases, with 11 bases between them. Looked up from germline, CDR1 is SGHAT and CDR2 is FQDESV (reference sequence). CDR3 size: 12 residues. In nucleotides, the CDR3 is TGTGCCAGCAGCTTACTAGGGGGTTCTCAGTACTTC. Translation: CASSLLGGSQYF.

The chain recombines TRBV20-1 with TRBJ1-5, with 9 bases aligning to TRBD1. Germline V gene sequence: CDR1 DFQATT, CDR2 SNEGSKA (reference sequence). The CDR3 is made up of 14 amino acids. V lost 2 bases and J lost 4; bases outside the gene matches: 3. The CDR3 sequence: CSARHGQGNQPQHF. The CDR3, as DNA: TGCAGTGCTAGACATGGACAGGGGAATCAGCCCCAGCATTTT.